The rows below give T cell receptor beta chains drawn from one sample of a study of T cell repertoires in cytomegalovirus infection. TCRdb used MiXCR to reprocess the reads, holding one entry per CDR3 protein. The table includes fewer than 200,000 distinct CDR3 sequences, approximately 14% detected once. The material sequenced was PBMCs. The receptors derive from a human donor in good health (CMV status not recorded). Some clones in this sample may be carry-over from other donors' samples. Both conserved end residues are part of each CDR3. D genes are given only for firm matches. Clone size is stated in some rows and not others, as once, few, many or a class when expanded.

clone_size: .
d_call: .
j_call: TRBJ2-7
v_call: TRBV15
cdr3_nt: TGTGCCACCGGGGAGGGGGCCTACGAGCAGTACTTC
cdr3_aa: CATGEGAYEQYF

clone_size: few
d_call: .
j_call: TRBJ2-1
v_call: TRBV25-1
cdr3_nt: TGTGCCAGCAGTGAATTTCGATACAATGAGCAGTTCTTC
cdr3_aa: CASSEFRYNEQFF

clone_size: few
d_call: .
j_call: TRBJ2-7
v_call: TRBV29-1
cdr3_nt: TGCAGCGTTCGGGCCTTTTACGAGCAGTACTTC
cdr3_aa: CSVRAFYEQYF

clone_size: .
d_call: .
j_call: TRBJ1-5
v_call: TRBV14
cdr3_nt: TGTGCCAGCAGCCAAGAACCGTCTCGGGAGCCCCAGCATTTT
cdr3_aa: CASSQEPSREPQHF

clone_size: few
d_call: .
j_call: TRBJ2-3
v_call: TRBV25-1
cdr3_nt: TGTGCCAGCAGTGAGGAGGGGGGGACCACAGATACGCAGTATTTT
cdr3_aa: CASSEEGGTTDTQYF

clone_size: few
d_call: .
j_call: TRBJ2-5
v_call: TRBV28
cdr3_nt: TGTGCCAGCAGTTCCCAGGACGGATACCGGAGAGAGACCCAGTACTTC
cdr3_aa: CASSSQDGYRRETQYF

clone_size: many
d_call: .
j_call: TRBJ1-1
v_call: TRBV7-2
cdr3_nt: TGTGCCAGCAGTGTTACGGGGCCGAACACTGAAGCTTTCTTT
cdr3_aa: CASSVTGPNTEAFF

clone_size: few
d_call: .
j_call: TRBJ2-7
v_call: TRBV27
cdr3_nt: TGTGCCAGCAGTTTATCGGGTAGGAACGAGCAGTACTTC
cdr3_aa: CASSLSGRNEQYF

clone_size: many
d_call: .
j_call: TRBJ1-3
v_call: TRBV28
cdr3_nt: TGTGCCAGCAGTTTGACAGCGCCAACCTCTGGAAACACCATATATTTT
cdr3_aa: CASSLTAPTSGNTIYF

clone_size: many
d_call: .
j_call: TRBJ2-3
v_call: TRBV7-2
cdr3_nt: TGTGCCAGCGGCGGACAGCCCCGGGATACGCAGTATTTT
cdr3_aa: CASGGQPRDTQYF

clone_size: many
d_call: .
j_call: TRBJ1-5
v_call: TRBV12-3/TRBV12-4
cdr3_nt: TGTGCCAGCAGGGACGGTACGATGCCCCAGCATTTT
cdr3_aa: CASRDGTMPQHF

clone_size: many
d_call: .
j_call: TRBJ1-3
v_call: TRBV12-3/TRBV12-4
cdr3_nt: TGTGCCAGCAGCCCCAGGACCCTCTCTGGAAACACCATATATTTT
cdr3_aa: CASSPRTLSGNTIYF

clone_size: many
d_call: .
j_call: TRBJ2-7
v_call: TRBV5-1
cdr3_nt: TGCGCCAGCGAGGTAGGCCCTAGCACGGTGCGGGAGCAGTACTTC
cdr3_aa: CASEVGPSTVREQYF

clone_size: few
d_call: .
j_call: TRBJ2-7
v_call: TRBV20-1
cdr3_nt: TGCAGTGCTAGAGTGCCCCTTAGGATCCACGAGCAGTACTTC
cdr3_aa: CSARVPLRIHEQYF

clone_size: .
d_call: .
j_call: TRBJ1-2
v_call: TRBV3-1
cdr3_nt: TGTGCCAGCAGCCAAGAGATCCATCAGGGCTACACCTTC
cdr3_aa: CASSQEIHQGYTF

clone_size: .
d_call: .
j_call: TRBJ1-2
v_call: TRBV4-2
cdr3_nt: TGTGCCAGCAGCCAGGTTATGGGACTCTCGGATGGCTACACCTTC
cdr3_aa: CASSQVMGLSDGYTF

clone_size: many
d_call: TRBD1
j_call: TRBJ2-1
v_call: TRBV19
cdr3_nt: TGTGCCAGTAACAGGTTTCCCGGGACAGGGTCCTACAATGAGCAGTTCTTC
cdr3_aa: CASNRFPGTGSYNEQFF

clone_size: few
d_call: TRBD1
j_call: TRBJ2-1
v_call: TRBV2
cdr3_nt: TGTGCCAGCAGGCGACAGGGCGAGGGAAACAATGAGCAGTTCTTC
cdr3_aa: CASRRQGEGNNEQFF

clone_size: .
d_call: .
j_call: TRBJ1-3
v_call: TRBV29-1
cdr3_nt: TGCAGCGCCGAGACCGCGCCTGGAAACACCATATATTTT
cdr3_aa: CSAETAPGNTIYF

clone_size: many
d_call: .
j_call: TRBJ1-6
v_call: TRBV5-1
cdr3_nt: TGCGCCAGCAGCTTGGGGCAGAATAAGTGGTCACCCCTCCACTTT
cdr3_aa: CASSLGQNKWSPLHF

clone_size: many
d_call: .
j_call: TRBJ1-5
v_call: TRBV6-1
cdr3_nt: TGTGCCAGCAGTACGCCGGGACTCCGGCAGCCCCAGCATTTT
cdr3_aa: CASSTPGLRQPQHF

clone_size: many
d_call: .
j_call: TRBJ2-7
v_call: TRBV11-3
cdr3_nt: TGTGCCAGCAGCTTGAACGACATGCCCATCTACGAGCAGTACTTC
cdr3_aa: CASSLNDMPIYEQYF

clone_size: many
d_call: .
j_call: TRBJ2-3
v_call: TRBV7-3
cdr3_nt: TGTGCCAGCAGCTTAATTGGGCGAGGCCTCTCAACAGATACGCAGTATTTT
cdr3_aa: CASSLIGRGLSTDTQYF

clone_size: .
d_call: .
j_call: TRBJ2-1
v_call: TRBV29-1
cdr3_nt: TGCAGCGTTGAAGATCAACGAGGGGAAGAGCAGTTCTTC
cdr3_aa: CSVEDQRGEEQFF

clone_size: few
d_call: .
j_call: TRBJ1-5
v_call: TRBV7-6
cdr3_nt: TGTGCCAGCAGCCGGGAGGGGGGTCAGCCCCAGCATTTT
cdr3_aa: CASSREGGQPQHF

clone_size: .
d_call: .
j_call: TRBJ2-5
v_call: TRBV18
cdr3_nt: TGTGCCAGCTCACCACCAGGGAAGACCCAAGAGACCCAGTACTTC
cdr3_aa: CASSPPGKTQETQYF

clone_size: few
d_call: TRBD1
j_call: TRBJ1-2
v_call: TRBV11-2
cdr3_nt: TGTGCCAGCAGCTTAGCCCGGACAGGACTAAACTATGGCTACACCTTC
cdr3_aa: CASSLARTGLNYGYTF